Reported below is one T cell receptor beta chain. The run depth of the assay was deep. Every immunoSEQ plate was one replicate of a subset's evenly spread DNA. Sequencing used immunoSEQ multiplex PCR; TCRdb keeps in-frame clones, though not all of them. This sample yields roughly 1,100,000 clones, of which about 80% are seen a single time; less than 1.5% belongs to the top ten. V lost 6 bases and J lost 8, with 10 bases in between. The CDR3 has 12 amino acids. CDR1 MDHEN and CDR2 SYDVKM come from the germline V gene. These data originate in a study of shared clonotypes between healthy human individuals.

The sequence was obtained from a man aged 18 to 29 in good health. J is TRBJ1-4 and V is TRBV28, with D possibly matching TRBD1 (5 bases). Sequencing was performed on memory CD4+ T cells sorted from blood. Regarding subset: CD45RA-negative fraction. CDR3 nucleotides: TGTGCCAGCAGACTTCGGGGGGAAAAACTGTTTTTT. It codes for CASRLRGEKLFF.